What follows is one T cell receptor (beta chain) and its context. The entry originates in a study of blood T cell repertoires in COVID-19. Study-wide background: Some COVID-19 samples were acute and others convalescent; all came from the United States, Italy and Spain.

Seattle enrolled patients during active infection and tracked them longitudinally. The germline V gene encodes CDR1 MGHRA and CDR2 YSYEKL. The CDR3 loop spans 14 amino acids. V shed 1 base, J shed 3 bases, and the junction held 1 base outside the gene matches. Authors' processing steps: Using reference gene primer amplification, nucleated cell counts were estimated. TCRdb's table, derived via immunoSEQ multiplex PCR, lists solely in-frame clones and lacks some. The V and J calls and clone size are taken from that table; D and trimming were inferred from the DNA. The data contain some 150,000 clones, about 86% of them singletons.

The chain joins TRBV4-1 to TRBJ2-7, with 9 bases lining up with TRBD1. The TCR originated in a woman in her sixties with COVID-19, enrolled during active disease. The sequencing input was peripheral blood. CDR3 sequence: CASSQGGQGYEQYF. In DNA form, the CDR3 reads TGCGCCAGCAGCCAAGGGGGACAGGGCTACGAGCAGTACTTC.